This TCR beta chain was profiled in a study of blood T cell repertoires in COVID-19. Study as a whole: Researchers got acute and convalescent COVID-19 samples from the United States, Italy and Spain. PBMCs, B-cell-depleted T cells, or T cells were the source of the cDNA or gDNA that made up the material.

Trimming took 0 bases from V and 1 from J; bases not matched to a gene: 1. The CDR3 has 16 amino acids. The germline CDR1 and CDR2 sequences are KGHSH and LQKENI. Measured with immunoSEQ multiplex PCR; TCRdb has only the in-frame clones, and not every one. The profile shows approximately 150,000 clones, approximately 89% of them singletons. The clonotype comes from a human donor in a cohort sampled during active COVID-19. The V gene is TRBV18, the J gene TRBJ2-2; TRBD2 agrees at 8 bases. Sequenced input: peripheral blood. Here the CDR3 DNA reads TGTGCCAGCTCACCACCGGGGACTAGGAACACCGGGGAGCTGTTTTTT. Translation: CASSPPGTRNTGELFF.